These 15 T cell receptor beta chains originate from one sample sequenced in a study of breast tumors, draining lymph nodes, adjacent tissues. TCRdb re-analysed the multiplex PCR reads in MiXCR, keeping a single row per CDR3 protein. The repertoire holds some 150,000 distinct CDR3 sequences, with approximately 33% as singletons. Breast cancer patients provided tissue from their axillary draining lymph nodes. What was sequenced was axillary lymph node tissue. The source of these receptors is a female donor with breast cancer. Some clones in this sample may be carry-over from other donors' samples.

This clonotype was seen at least ten times. The V gene is TRBV20-1, the J gene TRBJ2-7; D is unresolved. The CDR3 is 19 amino acids. V lost 0 bases to trimming and J lost 2 bases, with 26 bases between them. The germline gives CDR1 DFQATT, CDR2 SNEGSKA (reference sequence). The CDR3 coding sequence is TGCAGTGCTAGAGATCTTTTGGCAGCTAAGCCAGAATTACCCTACGAGCAGTACTTC. Residues: CSARDLLAAKPELPYEQYF.

The rearrangement links TRBV25-1 to TRBJ2-2; D tentatively fits TRBD1 or TRBD2 (5 bases each). The CDR3 has 16 amino acids. Germline CDR1 and CDR2: MGHDK and SYGVNS. V was clipped by 1 base and J by 0 bases, with 9 bases between them. Here the CDR3 reads CASSEWGTANTGELFF. The CDR3 DNA reads as TGTGCCAGCAGTGAATGGGGGACCGCGAACACCGGGGAGCTGTTTTTT.

In regard to this clonotype: One junction end disagrees with the germline gene, perhaps due to a read error. The V and J genes are TRBV19 and TRBJ1-2; TRBD1 matches at 7 bases. There are 13 residues in the CDR3. Per germline, CDR1 LNHDA and CDR2 SQIVND (reference sequence). As DNA, the CDR3 is TGTGCCAGTAGCAGGGACAGAAGCTATGACTACACCTTC. Translating it yields CASSRDRSYDYTF.

This clonotype was counted at least ten times. This chain links TRBV6-1 with TRBJ2-7; a possible D gene is TRBD1 (5 bases). Germline lookup yields CDR1 MNHNS and CDR2 SASEGT. This CDR3 is 14 amino acids long. V was cut by 0 bases and J by 6 bases, with 12 bases left in between. The CDR3 sequence: CASSEALNRGEQYF. In nucleotides, the CDR3 is TGTGCCAGCAGTGAAGCGTTGAATAGGGGCGAGCAGTACTTC.

CDR3 DNA sequence: TGTGCCAGCAGACAGGGGGCGAACTCTGGAAACACCATATATTTT. This codes for CASRQGANSGNTIYF. This chain connects TRBV2 to TRBJ1-3; 9 bases map to TRBD1. Germline loops: CDR1 SNHLY, CDR2 FYNNEI. The CDR3 contains 15 residues. Trimming took 6 bases from V and 0 from J; bases not matched to a gene: 3.

This chain joins TRBV4-2 and TRBJ1-2; no firm D call. Trimming cost V 6 bases and J 5 bases, with 10 bases left between them. CDR3 size: 12 residues. Germline V gene data show CDR1 as LGHNA and CDR2 as YNFKEQ. The CDR3 nucleotides are TGTGCCAGCAGTATGGTCTATTATGGCTACACCTTC. Its protein is CASSMVYYGYTF.

This clonotype has ten or more counts. The chain uses TRBV20-1 and TRBJ2-5; D ambiguous. Germline-derived CDR1 and CDR2 are DFQATT and SNEGSKA (reference sequence). The germline V and J ends were trimmed by 3 bases and 5 bases, with 7 bases remaining between them. The CDR3 spans 11 residues. The CDR3 DNA reads as TGCAGTGCTAGTGGCAGCGAGACCCAGTACTTC. Protein sequence: CSASGSETQYF.

CDR3 in amino acids: CASSLGGMGRGQPQHF. DNA of the CDR3: TGTGCCAGCAGCTTGGGGGGAATGGGAAGGGGCCAGCCCCAGCATTTT. This chain joins TRBV5-8 and TRBJ1-5, with D possibly being TRBD1 (5 bases). V shed 0 bases and J shed 7 bases, with 17 bases lying between them. In germline, CDR1 is SGHTS, CDR2 YDEGEE. The CDR3 has 16 residues.

Remarks on this clonotype: A much larger clone differs from this one at a single base, so this may be a read error. This chain connects TRBV28 to TRBJ2-7; D unclear. CDR1 is MDHEN and CDR2 is SYDVKM in the germline V gene. Trimming removed 1 base from V and 2 bases from J, with 9 bases in between. The CDR3 runs 14 residues. CDR3 region: CASSLSRSPYEQYF. The DNA for the CDR3 is TGTGCCAGCAGTTTATCACGGTCCCCCTACGAGCAGTACTTC.

This clonotype was recorded at least ten times. The rearrangement joins TRBV6-6 to TRBJ1-2; a weak D match, TRBD1 (6 bases). V lost 5 bases and J lost 4, with 8 bases in between. This CDR3 is 12 amino acids long. In germline, CDR1 is MNHNY, CDR2 SVGAGI (reference sequence). CDR3 region: CASSPDSYGYTF. The CDR3 DNA reads TGTGCCAGCAGTCCGGACAGCTATGGCTACACCTTC.

This clonotype was counted between two and nine times. This chain uses TRBV6-5 with TRBJ2-2; D may match TRBD1 or TRBD2 (6 bases each). Germline values: CDR1 MNHEY, CDR2 SVGAGI. The CDR3 is 19 residues long. V dropped 2 bases and J dropped 1 base, with 20 bases sitting between them. Written as DNA, the CDR3 is TGTGCCAGCAGTTACAGCGGTTCGGGGGCGGGAAAGAACACCGGGGAGCTGTTTTTT. It yields the protein CASSYSGSGAGKNTGELFF.

Points on this clonotype: The CDR3 does not end in the conserved phenylalanine or tryptophan, so this is likely a read error. The chain is built from TRBV5-1 and TRBJ1-6, with 9 positions matching TRBD1. This CDR3 spans 14 amino acids. Unmatched junction bases numbered 5, after V lost 4 bases and J lost 9 bases. Germline V gene lookup returns CDR1 SGHRS and CDR2 YFSETQ. DNA of the CDR3: TGCGCCAGCAGCCGGGGACAGGGCACTTCACCCCTCCACTCT. Translated: CASSRGQGTSPLHS.

As regards this clonotype: A read error may explain this, as a much larger clone is one base away. Because it lacks the conserved phenylalanine or tryptophan at the end, this CDR3 is likely a read error. The chain employs TRBV27 and TRBJ1-5; possible D gene TRBD1, 5 bases. Germline V lookup: CDR1 MNHEY, CDR2 SMNVEV (reference sequence). This CDR3 is 14 amino acids long. The V end was cut by 2 bases, the J end by 5 bases, with 10 bases between. The chain's CDR3 is CASSLAGPYQPQHS. Here the CDR3 DNA reads TGTGCCAGCAGTTTAGCAGGGCCGTATCAGCCCCAGCATTCT.

This chain connects TRBV4-1 to TRBJ1-1; 11 nucleotides align to TRBD1. The junction had 7 bases not matched to a gene; V was cut back by 0 bases and J by 1 base. Germline CDR1 reads MGHRA; CDR2 reads YSYEKL. The CDR3 loop spans 18 amino acids. The CDR3 sequence: CASSQDRDRGGRNTEAFF. The CDR3 DNA reads TGCGCCAGCAGCCAAGACCGGGACAGGGGGGGACGGAACACTGAAGCTTTCTTT.

This clonotype was seen ten or more times. The chain couples TRBV9 to TRBJ2-3; 8 nucleotides line up with TRBD2. The germline V gene has CDR1 SGDLS and CDR2 YYNGEE. The V gene end was trimmed by 6 bases and the J gene end by 1 base; junction bases not matched to a gene: 19. CDR3 length: 19 amino acids. The CDR3 nucleotides are TGTGCCAGCAATCCCGGGACTGTAAAAGCGGGAGCTGGCACAGATACGCAGTATTTT. Amino acids: CASNPGTVKAGAGTDTQYF. The variable domain in full, completed from reference TRBV9 and TRBJ2-3, reads DSGVTQTPKHLITATGQRVTLRCSPRSGDLSVYWYQQSLDQGLQFLIQYYNGEERAKGNILERFSAQQFPDLHSELNLSSLELGDSALYFCASNPGTVKAGAGTDTQYFGPGTRLTVL.